The rows below give T cell receptor beta chains drawn from one sample of a study of Ad26.COV2.S vaccination and SARS-CoV-2 variants. Method: immunoSEQ multiplex PCR; TCRdb's copy keeps in-frame clones and lacks some. The table includes approximately 400,000 clones, 80% to 90% detected once. The sample was peripheral blood, taken in a trial of Ad26.COV2.S vaccine versus placebo. These receptors were obtained from a person between 18 and 65 years old who received the Ad26.COV2.S COVID-19 vaccine or a placebo. Both conserved end residues are part of each CDR3. The order of the fields is J gene, clone size, D gene, V gene, CDR3 DNA, CDR3 protein. D genes are given only for firm matches. Where a row states a size, it is once, few, many or the class of an expanded clone; other rows omit it.

>TRBJ1-5|few|TRBD1|TRBV11-2
TGTGCCAGCAGCCCCGGGACAGGGCGTAGGAGCAATCAGCCCCAGCATTTT
CASSPGTGRRSNQPQHF
>TRBJ2-7|-|-|TRBV14
TGTGCCAGCAGCCACGGAAACGAGCAGTACTTC
CASSHGNEQYF
>TRBJ1-1|-|TRBD1|TRBV9
TGTGCCAGCAGCGTAGAAGGTAGGGGGCCCCCTGAAGCTTTCTTT
CASSVEGRGPPEAFF
>TRBJ1-1|once|-|TRBV29-1
TGCAGCGTTGAAGCGGAGGTAAACACTGAAGCTTTCTTT
CSVEAEVNTEAFF
>TRBJ1-4|-|TRBD1|TRBV3-1/TRBV3-2
TGTGCCAGCAGCCCCCGGGACAGGACGAATGAAAAACTGTTTTTT
CASSPRDRTNEKLFF
>TRBJ2-1|-|TRBD2|TRBV15
TGTGCCACCAGCAGGGTGCGGGAGGGGCCTAATGAGCAGTTCTTC
CATSRVREGPNEQFF
>TRBJ2-5|once|-|TRBV5-4
TGTGCCAGCAGCTTGAGGCGAGAGACCCAGTACTTC
CASSLRRETQYF
>TRBJ1-2|-|TRBD1|TRBV29-1
TGCAGCGCACTGACAGGGATCGGCTACACCTTC
CSALTGIGYTF
>TRBJ2-2|once|TRBD1|TRBV27
TGTGCCAGCAGTTTAGTCCCTCCGGGACAGGGGAGAGTAGGCAACACCGGGGAGCTGTTTTTT
CASSLVPPGQGRVGNTGELFF
>TRBJ2-1|-|TRBD2|TRBV10-2
TGCGCCAGCAGTGAGCTAGCGGGGGGAGGGGATGAGCAGTTCTTC
CASSELAGGGDEQFF
>TRBJ2-7|-|TRBD2|TRBV5-4
TGTGCCAGCAGCCCGGGAGGACTAGCGCAATCCTACGAGCAGTACTTC
CASSPGGLAQSYEQYF
>TRBJ1-1|many|TRBD1|TRBV18
TGTGCCAGCTCACCACCGAGGGGGCAGGTGGGTAAGACTGAAGCTTTCTTT
CASSPPRGQVGKTEAFF